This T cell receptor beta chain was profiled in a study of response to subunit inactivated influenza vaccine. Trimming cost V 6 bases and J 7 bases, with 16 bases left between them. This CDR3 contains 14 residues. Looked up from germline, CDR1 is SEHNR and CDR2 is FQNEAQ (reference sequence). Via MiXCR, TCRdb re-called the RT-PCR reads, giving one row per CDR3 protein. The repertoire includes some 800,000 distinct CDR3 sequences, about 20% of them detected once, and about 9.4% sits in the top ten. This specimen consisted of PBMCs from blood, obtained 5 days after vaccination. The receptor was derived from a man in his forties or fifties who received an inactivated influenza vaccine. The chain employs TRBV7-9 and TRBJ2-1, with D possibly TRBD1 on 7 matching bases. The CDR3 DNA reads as TGTGCCAGCAGTCCCGGAGGGGGCTTTAATGAGCAGTTCTTC. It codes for CASSPGGGFNEQFF.